This T cell receptor (beta chain) is drawn from a study of cytomegalovirus exposure and HLA in healthy donors. This clone was observed once. Its antigen is as yet unknown. The CDR3 sequence is 13 residues long. The germline CDR1 and CDR2 sequences are LGHNA and YSLEER. With 3 bases removed from V and 3 bases from J, the gap between germline ends came to 9 bases. PCR employed 60 Vbeta and 13 Jbeta primers. Assay: immunoSEQ multiplex PCR; the TCRdb copy retains only in-frame clones and omits some. The table lists 160,000 or so clones, roughly 85% of them singletons. Study observations and caveats: Further analysis, carried out later, found HLA-associated TCR beta chains more clonally expanded than equally common other chains.

V usage is TRBV4-3 and J usage is TRBJ2-7; no clear D. The clonotype originates from a woman in her fifties or sixties in good health and CMV-seronegative. What was sequenced was PBMCs. The CDR3 sequence: CASSQQAFYEQYF. The DNA for the CDR3 is TGCGCCAGCAGCCAGCAAGCTTTCTACGAGCAGTACTTC.